This T cell receptor beta chain originates from a study of blood T cell repertoires in COVID-19 (dated by TCRdb to the early 2020s). General notes on the study: Collaborator samples came from the United States, Italy and Spain and covered acute and convalescent phases of COVID-19. The material from the prospective study consisted of cDNA or gDNA derived from T cells, B-cell-depleted T cells, or PBMCs. Deeply sampled blood TCRbeta repertoires from subjects exposed to, actively infected with, or recovered from COVID-19 were included in the dataset. A freely available public database, intended as a resource for researchers studying the immune response to SARS-CoV-2, is where the repertoires were released. Samples came from the ongoing ImmuneRACE study (first 160 participants) plus 1,254 subjects from 6 global collaborators. A de-identified subject ID, COVID-19 status, age in years and sex were almost always included in the sample metadata. Where HLA class I and class II types were available, the types were taken from metadata supplied by the sample provider, not from assay-based typing.

The immunoSEQ Assay, a bias-controlled multiplex PCR, was used to amplify TCRbeta CDR3 regions from genomic DNA. Under the source paper's analysis protocol: The number of nucleated cells in each sample was estimated from the amplification of reference gene primers within the assay. To quantify the absolute abundance of each unique TCRbeta CDR3 rearrangement, sequence reads were collapsed and filtered. For each sample, productive Simpson clonality was calculated as the square root of Simpson's diversity index across productive rearrangements. TCRdb provides this immuneACCESS table in a form limited to in-frame rearrangements. Some clones are lacking; in checked studies, under half of them reflect an unresolved V gene, and why the rest are absent is not known. The DNA gave D and trimming, while V, J and clone size come from that table. In this sample the table shows tens of thousands of clones, approximately 82% of which occur a single time. Clones ranked in the top ten supply 7% to 9.5% of the sample.

A note on this clone: Its cognate antigen has yet to be identified. A read error may account for a junction end that differs from germline.

CDR1 SGHRS and CDR2 YFSETQ are derived from the germline V gene. The CDR3 goes from the cysteine to the phenylalanine over 13 residues. Of all the DNA, just the CDR3 is kept, 39 bases in frame from base 1. Each collaborating institution followed its own protocols to collect whole blood in K2EDTA tubes. For TCRbeta analysis, collaborators shipped samples as frozen whole blood, isolated PBMCs, or DNA extracted from either of those sample types. Overall study results and their limits: How much clinical and demographic metadata was included differed by source and by participant, and the metadata was provided uncurated.

This clonotype was sampled from a human donor in a cohort sampled during active COVID-19. Sequencing was performed on peripheral blood. The rearrangement joined TRBV5-1 to TRBJ1-1; TRBD1 could be the D gene, as 5 bases match. The CDR3 region has the sequence CASSPAGNAEAFF. The nucleotide sequence is TGCGCCAGCAGCCCGGCAGGGAACGCTGAAGCTTTCTTT.